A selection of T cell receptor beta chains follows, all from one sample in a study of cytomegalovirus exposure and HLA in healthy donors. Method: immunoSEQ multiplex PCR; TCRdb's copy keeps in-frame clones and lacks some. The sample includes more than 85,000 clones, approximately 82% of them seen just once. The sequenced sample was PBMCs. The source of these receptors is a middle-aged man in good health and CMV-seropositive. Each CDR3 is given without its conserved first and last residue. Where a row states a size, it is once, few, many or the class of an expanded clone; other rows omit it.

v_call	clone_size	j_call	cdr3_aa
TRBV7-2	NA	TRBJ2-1	ASSPGTANNEQF
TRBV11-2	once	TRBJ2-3	ASSPLSYPSKAGSTQY
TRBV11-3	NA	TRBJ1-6	ASSSRQGGNSPLH
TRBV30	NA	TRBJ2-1	AWSVGGPNEQF
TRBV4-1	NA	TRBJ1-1	ASSQEGGRTEAF
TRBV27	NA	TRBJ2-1	ASEASGNRWDEQF
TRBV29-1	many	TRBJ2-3	SAILADTDTQY
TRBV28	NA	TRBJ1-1	ASSFTENTEAF
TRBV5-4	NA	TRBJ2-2	ASSFLQGNTGELF
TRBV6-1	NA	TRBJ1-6	ASSPRGNSPLH
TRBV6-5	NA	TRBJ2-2	ASSSGTRDTGELF
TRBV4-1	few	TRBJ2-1	ASSHLSSSSYNEQF
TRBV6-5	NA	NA	ASSYRTSGSFEQY
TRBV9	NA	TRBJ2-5	ASSVGLAVQETQY
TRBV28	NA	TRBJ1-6	ASSPIRTGNNSPLH
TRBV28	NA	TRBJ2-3	ASRVQGYTDTQY
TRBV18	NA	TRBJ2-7	ASSPLSGGSYEQY
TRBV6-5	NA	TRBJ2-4	ASRSTGSKNIQY
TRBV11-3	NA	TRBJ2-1	ASSLGWVSGGDYNEQF
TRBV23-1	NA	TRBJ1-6	ASSLTPDRGNSPLH
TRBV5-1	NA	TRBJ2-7	ASSWGGYEQY
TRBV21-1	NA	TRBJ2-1	ASSNSEGALADTYNEQF
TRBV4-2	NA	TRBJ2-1	ASSQDGGPDEQF
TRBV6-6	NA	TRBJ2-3	ASKPAREPTDTQY
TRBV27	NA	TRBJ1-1	ASSPLMGQGAF
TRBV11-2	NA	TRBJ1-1	ASSPAGRRRNTEAF
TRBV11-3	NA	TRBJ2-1	ASSPRGLNDEQF
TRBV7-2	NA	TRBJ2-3	ASSSVAGAIADTQY
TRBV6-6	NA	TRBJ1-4	AIRQGEEKLF
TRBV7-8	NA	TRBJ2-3	ASSLGRARRGADTQY
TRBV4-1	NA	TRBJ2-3	ASSHPGLAGVVLGTDTQY
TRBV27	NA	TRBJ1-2	ASSSTGDGYT
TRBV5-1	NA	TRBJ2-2	ASSRAIGGPGELF
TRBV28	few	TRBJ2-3	ASSLSSTDTQY
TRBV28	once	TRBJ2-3	ASSLAGGPDTQY
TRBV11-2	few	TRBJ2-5	ASSWTGGETQY
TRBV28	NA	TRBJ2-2	ASSRVRGGGTGELF
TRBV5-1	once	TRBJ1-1	ASSLGGGGTEAF
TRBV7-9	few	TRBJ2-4	ASSLLQVAKNIQY
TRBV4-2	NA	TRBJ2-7	ASSQEGLAGPYEQY
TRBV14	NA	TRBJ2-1	ASSRGGWEQF
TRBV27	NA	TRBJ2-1	ASSGLAGNNEQF
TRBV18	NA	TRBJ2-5	ASSDSQETQY
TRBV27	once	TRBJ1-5	ASRPAGWNQPQH
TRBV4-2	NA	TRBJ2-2	ASSQDYNRGSVELF
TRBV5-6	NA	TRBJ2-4	ASISLSGRGKNSQY
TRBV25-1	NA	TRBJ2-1	ASSGPGSYNEQF
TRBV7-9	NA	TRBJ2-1	ASSQGQAEGEQF
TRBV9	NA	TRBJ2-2	ASSVATGIGGELF
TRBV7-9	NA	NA	ASSLGTSGGGSSYEQY
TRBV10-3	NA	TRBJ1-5	AISESTGGHQPQH
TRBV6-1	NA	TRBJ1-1	ASIEGGWGTEAF